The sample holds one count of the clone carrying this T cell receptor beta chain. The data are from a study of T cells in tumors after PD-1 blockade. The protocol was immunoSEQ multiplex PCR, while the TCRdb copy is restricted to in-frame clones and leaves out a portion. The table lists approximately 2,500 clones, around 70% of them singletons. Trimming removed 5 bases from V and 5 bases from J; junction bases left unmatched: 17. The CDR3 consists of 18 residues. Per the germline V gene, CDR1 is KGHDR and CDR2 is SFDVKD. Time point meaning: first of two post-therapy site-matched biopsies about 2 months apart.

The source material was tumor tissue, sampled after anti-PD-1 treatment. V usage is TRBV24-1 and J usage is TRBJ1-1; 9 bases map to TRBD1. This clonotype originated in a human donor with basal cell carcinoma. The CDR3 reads CATSVRLGQGREATEAFF. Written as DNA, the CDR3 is TGTGCCACCAGTGTCCGATTGGGACAGGGAAGAGAGGCGACTGAAGCTTTCTTT.